This T cell receptor beta chain came from a study of cytomegalovirus exposure and HLA in healthy donors. In the study overall: Ancestry clustering placed roughly 86% of approximately 370 genotyped donors in the Caucasian-associated cluster. Overall study findings and caveats: TCR beta chains numbering some 160 were designated cytomegalovirus-associated.

This clone was found a few times. Its antigen remains unidentified. Primers: 60 Vbeta forward and 13 Jbeta reverse. Sequenced by immunoSEQ multiplex PCR; TCRdb stores in-frame clones only, minus some. The sample holds 150,000 to 200,000 clones, roughly 77% seen once. This CDR3 comprises 15 residues. Trimming took 5 bases from V and 0 from J, leaving 11 bases between them. Germline CDR1 is MNHNS and CDR2 is SASEGT. This TCR was sampled from a male donor in good health and CMV-seropositive. Sequences were obtained from PBMCs. This rearrangement joins TRBV6-1 to TRBJ1-3, with D maybe TRBD1 (5 bases). CDR3 sequence reads: CASSPGTSSGNTIYF. In DNA form, the CDR3 reads TGTGCCAGCAGTCCGGGGACTAGCTCTGGAAACACCATATATTTT.